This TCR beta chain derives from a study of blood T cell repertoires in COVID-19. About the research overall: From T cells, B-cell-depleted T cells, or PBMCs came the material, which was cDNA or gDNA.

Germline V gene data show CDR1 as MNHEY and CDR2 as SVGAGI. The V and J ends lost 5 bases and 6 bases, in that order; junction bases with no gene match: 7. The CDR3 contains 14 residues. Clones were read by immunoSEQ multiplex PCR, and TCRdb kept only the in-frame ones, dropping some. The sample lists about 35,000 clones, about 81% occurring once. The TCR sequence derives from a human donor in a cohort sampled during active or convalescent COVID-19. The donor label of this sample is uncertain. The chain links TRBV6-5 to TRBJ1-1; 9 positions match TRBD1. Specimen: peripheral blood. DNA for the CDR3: TGTGCCAGCAGTCAGGGGACAGGGAGGGCTGAAGCTTTCTTT. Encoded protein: CASSQGTGRAEAFF.